The 23 T cell receptor beta chains below were found in one sample sequenced in a study of T cell responses to AZD1222 COVID-19 vaccine. The repertoire was sequenced with immunoSEQ multiplex PCR; TCRdb's copy has only in-frame clones and lacks some. The table lists under 70,000 clones, 80% to 85% of them singletons. The source material was peripheral blood, sampled on day 0 of AZD1222 vaccination. All receptors come from an adult in good health.

This chain's CDR3 is CASSYSSRGPYEQYF. CDR3 coding DNA: TGTGCCAGCAGTTACTCGAGTCGGGGGCCATACGAGCAGTACTTC. The rearrangement joins TRBV6-2 or TRBV6-3 to TRBJ2-7, with D perhaps being TRBD1 or TRBD2 (6 bases each). The CDR3 covers 15 residues. The V gene's germline CDR1 is MNHEY and CDR2 SVGEGT. V was clipped by 0 bases and J by 4 bases, with 13 bases between them.

In its sample, this clone was seen once. The CDR3 DNA reads as TGTGCCAGCAGCCCCGGAAGAACCTACGAGCAGTACTTC. Its protein is CASSPGRTYEQYF. The chain carries TRBV7-2 and TRBJ2-7; the D is unclear. Germline V gene sequence: CDR1 SGHTA, CDR2 FQGNSA. The CDR3 has 13 amino acids. Trimming removed 5 bases at V and 2 bases at J, with 10 bases between. Based on the CDR3 plus reference TRBV7-2 and TRBJ2-7, the full variable domain is GAGVSQSPSNKVTEKGKDVELRCDPISGHTALYWYRQSLGQGLEFLIYFQGNSAPDKSGLPSDRFSAERTGGSVSTLTIQRTQQEDSAVYLCASSPGRTYEQYFGPGTRLTVT.

V is TRBV7-6 and J is TRBJ2-7; D possibly corresponds to TRBD1 (7 bases). V lost 2 bases, J lost 0 bases, and 11 bases lay in between. Germline V gene sequence: CDR1 SGHVS, CDR2 FNYEAQ. CDR3 size: 15 residues. CDR3: CASSLRQGGSYEQYF. CDR3 nucleotides: TGTGCCAGCAGCTTACGGCAGGGGGGCTCCTACGAGCAGTACTTC.

This rearrangement joins TRBV4-2 to TRBJ2-7, with D perhaps being TRBD1 or TRBD2 (6 bases each). Trimming stripped 4 bases from V and 5 bases from J, with 12 bases between. The CDR3 runs 13 residues. Germline V gives CDR1 LGHNA, CDR2 YNFKEQ. The chain's CDR3 is CASSRQGGHEQYF. CDR3 DNA: TGTGCCAGCAGCCGACAAGGGGGGCACGAGCAGTACTTC.

The genes are TRBV7-2 and TRBJ1-5, with D maybe TRBD1 (5 bases). The CDR3 spans 13 residues. The V end lost 1 base, the J end lost 8 bases, and 9 bases lay between the germline ends. Looked up from germline, CDR1 is SGHTA and CDR2 is FQGNSA. The CDR3 nucleotides are TGTGCCAGCAGCTTAGGGCAGGGCGAGCCCCAGCATTTT. It codes for CASSLGQGEPQHF.

This chain joins TRBV6-2 or TRBV6-3 and TRBJ2-3; no clear D gene. CDR3 length: 13 amino acids. Trimming removed 2 bases at V and 1 base at J, with 4 bases between. From germline, CDR1 is MNHEY and CDR2 SVGEGT. Here the CDR3 reads CASSYPGTDTQYF. The CDR3 nucleotides are TGTGCCAGCAGTTACCCCGGCACAGATACGCAGTATTTT.

J is TRBJ1-2 and V is TRBV14; a possible D gene is TRBD1 (6 bases). Trimming stripped 5 bases from V and 2 bases from J, with 9 bases between. CDR1 and CDR2 (germline): SGHDN, FVKESK. There are 13 residues in the CDR3. The chain's CDR3 is CASSFTGNYGYTF. CDR3 bases: TGTGCCAGCAGCTTTACAGGGAACTATGGCTACACCTTC. Using reference TRBV14 and TRBJ1-2 for the parts outside the CDR3, the full variable domain is EAGVTQFPSHSVIEKGQTVTLRCDPISGHDNLYWYRRVMGKEIKFLLHFVKESKQDESGMPNNRFLAERTGGTYSTLKVQPAELEDSGVYFCASSFTGNYGYTFGSGTRLTVV.

The CDR3, as DNA: TGTGCCAGCAGCGTAAGTCCCCAGAACGAGCAGTACTTC. Protein product: CASSVSPQNEQYF. The V and J genes are TRBV9 and TRBJ2-7, with no clear D. From germline, CDR1 is SGDLS and CDR2 YYNGEE. This CDR3 has 13 residues. Between the trimmed V and J ends, which lost 1 base and 5 bases, there was a span of 10 bases. Based on the CDR3 plus reference TRBV9 and TRBJ2-7, the full variable domain is DSGVTQTPKHLITATGQRVTLRCSPRSGDLSVYWYQQSLDQGLQFLIQYYNGEERAKGNILERFSAQQFPDLHSELNLSSLELGDSALYFCASSVSPQNEQYFGPGTRLTVT.

The J gene is TRBJ2-3, the V gene TRBV10-3, with TRBD1 matching 7 bases. V was pared by 7 bases and J by 1 base, with 5 bases of the junction left unmatched. The CDR3 loop spans 14 amino acids. Germline V gives CDR1 ENHRY, CDR2 SYGVKD. Written as DNA, the CDR3 is TGTGCCATCAACCCCGGGACAGGCACAGATACGCAGTATTTT. This codes for CAINPGTGTDTQYF.

The chain employs TRBV4-3 and TRBJ1-3, with D tentatively TRBD1 (5 bases). V was cut by 3 bases and J by 4 bases, with 13 bases left in between. CDR1 and CDR2 from the germline V gene are LGHNA and YSLEER. The CDR3 runs to 15 residues. CDR3 coding DNA: TGCGCCAGCAGCCAGGCGGGAACAGGCGGAAACACCATATATTTT. It specifies CASSQAGTGGNTIYF.

The V and J genes are TRBV7-9 and TRBJ1-2; D is perhaps TRBD1 (6 bases). The V gene lost 4 bases and the J gene lost 7 bases, with 19 bases spanning the gap. This CDR3 region has 15 residues. Germline CDR1 and CDR2: SEHNR and FQNEAQ (reference sequence). CDR3 DNA: TGTGCCAGCAGCTCCTTTCATACAGGGCAGGGTGGCTACACCTTC. Translating it yields CASSSFHTGQGGYTF. Filled out from reference TRBV7-9 and TRBJ1-2, the complete variable domain reads DTGVSQNPRHKITKRGQNVTFRCDPISEHNRLYWYRQTLGQGPEFLTYFQNEAQLEKSRLLSDRFSAERPKGSFSTLEIQRTEQGDSAMYLCASSSFHTGQGGYTFGSGTRLTVV.

The J gene is TRBJ1-5, the V gene TRBV10-3; D unresolved. Germline loops: CDR1 ENHRY, CDR2 SYGVKD. V was pared by 0 bases and J by 6 bases, with 9 bases between. The CDR3 is made up of 14 amino acids. CDR3 nucleotide sequence: TGTGCCATCAGTGAGTCGACGGTGGGTCAGCCCCAGCATTTT. Encoded protein: CAISESTVGQPQHF.

A note on this clone: The junction shows a germline mismatch at one end, possibly a read error. The V gene is TRBV2, the J gene TRBJ1-3; D perhaps matches TRBD1 (5 bases). Germline V gene lookup returns CDR1 SNHLY and CDR2 FYNNEI. The CDR3 covers 15 residues. The CDR3 loop is CASREGDGFGNTIYF. The CDR3, as DNA: TGTGCCAGCAGGGAAGGGGACGGCTTTGGAAACACCATATATTTT.

This chain joins TRBV14 and TRBJ2-5, with D hard to call. Germline assignment: CDR1 SGHDN and CDR2 FVKESK. The CDR3 runs 14 residues. With 3 bases removed from V and 2 bases from J, the gap between germline ends came to 10 bases. The CDR3 here is CASSQVLGQETQYF. The DNA of the CDR3 is TGTGCCAGCAGCCAGGTTCTGGGGCAAGAGACCCAGTACTTC.

The J gene is TRBJ1-1, the V gene TRBV3-1 (or the pseudogene TRBV3-2), with TRBD1 as a possible D gene (6 bases). The germline V gene has CDR1 LGHDT and CDR2 YNNKEL (reference sequence). Trimming left V 4 bases short and J 0 bases short, with 9 bases between. The CDR3 is 14 amino acids. CDR3 residues: CASSRGGMNTEAFF. CDR3 sequence (DNA): TGTGCCAGCAGCCGAGGGGGGATGAACACTGAAGCTTTCTTT.

The chain links TRBV28 to TRBJ2-3; D is perhaps TRBD2 (5 bases). The germline V and J ends were trimmed by 2 bases and 2 bases, with 11 bases remaining between them. Per the germline V gene, CDR1 is MDHEN and CDR2 is SYDVKM. CDR3 length equals 15 residues. CDR3 bases: TGTGCCAGCAGTTTACCGGGGTTAAACACAGATACGCAGTATTTT. As protein: CASSLPGLNTDTQYF.

This sequence joins TRBV28 and TRBJ2-2; maybe TRBD2 (6 bases). There are 15 residues in the CDR3. Germline V gene sequence: CDR1 MDHEN, CDR2 SYDVKM. The V end lost 6 bases, the J end lost 7 bases, and 18 bases lay between the germline ends. The CDR3 bases are TGTGCCAGCAGCCGGCGGGGTTTCAATGGCGGGGAGCTGTTTTTT. Its translation is CASSRRGFNGGELFF.

The chain has TRBV28 and TRBJ2-1, with TRBD2 matching 11 bases. CDR3 length: 16 residues. Trimming at V came to 1 base and at J to 2 bases, leaving 1 base not matched to a gene. CDR1 is MDHEN, CDR2 SYDVKM, per germline. CDR3 in amino acids: CASSLSGLAAYNEQFF. CDR3 bases: TGTGCCAGCAGTTTATCGGGACTAGCGGCCTACAATGAGCAGTTCTTC.

The chain is built from TRBV4-1 and TRBJ1-1; possible D gene TRBD1, 5 bases. With 0 bases removed from V and 4 bases from J, the gap between germline ends came to 9 bases. This CDR3 comprises 14 residues. Germline assignment: CDR1 MGHRA and CDR2 YSYEKL. CDR3 DNA sequence: TGCGCCAGCAGCCAAGACGGTGGGGGCACTGAAGCTTTCTTT. Amino acids: CASSQDGGGTEAFF.

The chain joins TRBV9 to TRBJ1-2; a weak D match, TRBD1 (6 bases). This CDR3 is built from 15 residues. From germline, CDR1 is SGDLS and CDR2 YYNGEE. The V and J ends lost 3 bases and 0 bases respectively, with 12 bases between them. CDR3 nucleotides: TGTGCCAGCAGCGCCGAGACAGGAGCTAACTATGGCTACACCTTC. Its translation: CASSAETGANYGYTF.

The chain combines TRBV7-6 with TRBJ1-4, with TRBD1 matching 7 bases. Losses at the gene ends were 5 bases for V and 0 bases for J; bases not matched to a gene: 6. The length of the CDR3 is 16 residues. In germline, CDR1 is SGHVS, CDR2 FNYEAQ. DNA of the CDR3: TGTGCCAGCAGCAACGGACAGGACTCAACTAATGAAAAACTGTTTTTT. Translating it yields CASSNGQDSTNEKLFF.

The CDR3 DNA is TGTGCCAGCAGCCTCCAGAGCATAGGCGAGGAGCAGTATTTT. Residues: CASSLQSIGEEQYF. This chain connects TRBV3-1 (or the pseudogene TRBV3-2) to TRBJ2-3; D unresolved. The CDR3 contains 14 residues. Trimming shortened V by 4 bases and J by 11 bases, and 19 bases separated the two germline ends. Germline-derived CDR1 and CDR2 are LGHDT and YNNKEL (reference sequence).

The CDR3 region is CASSWKGQGNQPQHF. The CDR3 bases are TGTGCCAGCAGTTGGAAGGGACAGGGAAATCAGCCCCAGCATTTT. The J gene is TRBJ1-5, the V gene TRBV6-2 or TRBV6-3, with 9 nucleotides matching TRBD1. The V gene's germline CDR1 is MNHEY and CDR2 SVGEGT. This CDR3 spans 15 amino acids. Trimming cost V 4 bases and J 4 bases; bases outside gene matches: 5.